This T cell receptor (beta chain) is from a study of OX40 agonist ivuxolimab in advanced cancers. In the study overall: At doses from 0.01 to 10 mg/kg, patients were given intravenous ivuxolimab every 2 weeks.

Worth noting for this clone: Its antigen is unknown.

The repertoire was sequenced with immunoSEQ multiplex PCR; TCRdb's copy has only in-frame clones and lacks some. The sample lists 60,000 to 70,000 clones, 75% to 85% seen once, with 0.95% to 1.5% in the top ten. Germline loops: CDR1 MNHNY, CDR2 SVGAGI (reference sequence). The CDR3 extends over 15 amino acids. V dropped 5 bases and J dropped 3; count of bases not matched to a gene: 7. Study-wide results and limits: Antigens targeted by the expanded peripheral T cells were not determined. Nonresponders, in some cases, also had low normalized T-cell clonal expansion. Average numbers of expanded clones were greater in CD8+ T cells than in CD4+.

This TCR was sampled from an adult with an advanced solid tumor such as melanoma, head and neck, liver or kidney cancer. The chain links TRBV6-6 to TRBJ1-1; 9 bases fit TRBD1. Sequences were derived from CD4+ or CD8+ T cells sorted from blood, sampled in a trial of the OX40 agonist ivuxolimab. CDR3 region: CASSPRDRADTEAFF. CDR3 bases: TGTGCCAGCAGTCCCCGGGACAGGGCGGACACTGAAGCTTTCTTT.